This is a list of T cell receptor beta chains from one sample in a study of identical twins. TCRdb re-derived calls from the 5' RACE reads in MiXCR, one entry per CDR3 protein. Of 200,000 to 250,000 distinct CDR3 sequences in the sample, over 12% were seen once. Sequenced material: memory (CD45RO+) T cells sorted from blood. These receptors were obtained from a woman younger than 35 in good health. Both conserved end residues are part of each CDR3. D genes are given only for firm matches. The listing skips clone size in some rows; elsewhere it reads once, few, many or a size class.

d_call: TRBD2
j_call: TRBJ2-1
v_call: TRBV20-1
clone_size: many
cdr3_aa: CSSGTSGRADNEQFF
cdr3_nt: TGCAGTTCCGGGACTAGCGGGAGGGCCGACAATGAGCAGTTCTTC

d_call: TRBD1
j_call: TRBJ2-7
v_call: TRBV29-1
clone_size: .
cdr3_aa: CSVEAQGQGAYEQYF
cdr3_nt: TGCAGCGTCGAGGCACAGGGACAGGGGGCCTACGAGCAGTACTTC

d_call: .
j_call: TRBJ2-2
v_call: TRBV12-3/TRBV12-4
clone_size: many
cdr3_aa: CASTLSEAGELFF
cdr3_nt: TGTGCCAGCACCCTTAGCGAGGCCGGGGAGCTGTTTTTT

d_call: .
j_call: TRBJ1-1
v_call: TRBV27
clone_size: .
cdr3_aa: CASGYEHTEAFF
cdr3_nt: TGTGCCAGCGGCTATGAACACACTGAAGCTTTCTTT

d_call: .
j_call: TRBJ1-5
v_call: TRBV12-3/TRBV12-4
clone_size: .
cdr3_aa: CASKRSNQPQHF
cdr3_nt: TGTGCCAGCAAACGGAGCAATCAGCCCCAGCATTTT

d_call: TRBD1
j_call: TRBJ1-2
v_call: TRBV30
clone_size: .
cdr3_aa: CAWSLPGGTYGYTF
cdr3_nt: TGTGCCTGGAGTTTACCAGGGGGGACCTATGGCTACACCTTC

d_call: TRBD1
j_call: TRBJ2-1
v_call: TRBV20-1
clone_size: .
cdr3_aa: CSASPFLTGKMNEQFF
cdr3_nt: TGCAGTGCTAGTCCCTTCTTGACAGGGAAGATGAATGAGCAGTTCTTC

d_call: .
j_call: TRBJ1-1
v_call: TRBV6-1
clone_size: many
cdr3_aa: CASSLDLRTEAFF
cdr3_nt: TGTGCCAGCAGCCTGGATCTCCGCACTGAAGCTTTCTTT

d_call: TRBD2
j_call: TRBJ2-1
v_call: TRBV29-1
clone_size: .
cdr3_aa: CSATPLLAGDYNEQFF
cdr3_nt: TGCAGCGCAACCCCGTTACTAGCGGGAGACTACAATGAGCAGTTCTTC

d_call: TRBD1
j_call: TRBJ2-2
v_call: TRBV12-3/TRBV12-4
clone_size: few
cdr3_aa: CASTRQGSNTGELFF
cdr3_nt: TGTGCCAGCACCCGACAGGGGTCGAACACCGGGGAGCTGTTTTTT

d_call: .
j_call: TRBJ2-5
v_call: TRBV7-7
clone_size: few
cdr3_aa: CASSPGHQETQYF
cdr3_nt: TGTGCTAGCAGCCCGGGGCACCAAGAGACCCAGTACTTC

d_call: .
j_call: TRBJ1-1
v_call: TRBV6-1
clone_size: many
cdr3_aa: CATTPEDGTEAFF
cdr3_nt: TGTGCCACCACCCCCGAGGATGGGACTGAAGCTTTCTTT

d_call: TRBD1
j_call: TRBJ1-4
v_call: TRBV6-5
clone_size: .
cdr3_aa: CASSLNRGNEKLFF
cdr3_nt: TGTGCCAGCAGTTTGAACAGGGGAAATGAAAAACTGTTTTTT

d_call: .
j_call: TRBJ2-2
v_call: TRBV18
clone_size: .
cdr3_aa: CASSPVLAGELFF
cdr3_nt: TGTGCCAGCTCACCGGTACTGGCCGGGGAGCTGTTTTTT

d_call: .
j_call: TRBJ1-1
v_call: TRBV6-4
clone_size: .
cdr3_aa: CASRGFLETDTEAFF
cdr3_nt: TGTGCCAGCAGGGGGTTTTTGGAAACGGACACTGAAGCTTTCTTT

d_call: TRBD2
j_call: TRBJ2-7
v_call: TRBV3-1
clone_size: .
cdr3_aa: CASSLTSGSHEQYF
cdr3_nt: TGTGCCAGCAGCCTGACTAGCGGGTCCCACGAGCAGTACTTC

d_call: .
j_call: TRBJ1-3
v_call: TRBV7-9
clone_size: .
cdr3_aa: CASSLGTKEDTIYF
cdr3_nt: TGTGCCAGCAGCCTCGGGACAAAAGAAGACACCATATATTTT

d_call: .
j_call: TRBJ2-7
v_call: TRBV11-2
clone_size: few
cdr3_aa: CASSLSQGGSYEQYF
cdr3_nt: TGTGCCAGCAGCTTAAGCCAGGGGGGATCCTACGAGCAGTACTTC

d_call: .
j_call: TRBJ2-1
v_call: TRBV3-1
clone_size: .
cdr3_aa: CPSSQPGTGNTSYNEQFF
cdr3_nt: TGTCCCAGCAGCCAACCCGGGACGGGAAACACCTCCTACAATGAGCAGTTCTTC

d_call: TRBD2
j_call: TRBJ2-2
v_call: TRBV2
clone_size: many
cdr3_aa: CASSRERGDTGELFF
cdr3_nt: TGTGCCAGCAGTAGAGAGCGGGGGGACACCGGGGAGCTGTTTTTT

d_call: .
j_call: TRBJ1-2
v_call: TRBV20-1
clone_size: .
cdr3_aa: CSARTGPHYGYTF
cdr3_nt: TGCAGTGCTAGAACAGGGCCCCACTATGGCTACACCTTC

d_call: TRBD2
j_call: TRBJ2-1
v_call: TRBV15
clone_size: many
cdr3_aa: CATSRDYSSGSEQFF
cdr3_nt: TGTGCCACCAGCAGAGATTATAGTAGCGGGAGTGAGCAGTTCTTC